The rows below give T cell receptor beta chains drawn from one sample of a study of T cell repertoires in ileal Crohn's disease. Repertoires were generated with immunoSEQ multiplex PCR, while TCRdb's copy carries only in-frame clones and drops some. Of 5,500 to 7,500 clones in the sample, roughly 80% were seen once. Sequencing was carried out using ileal tissue. These receptors originate from an adult with Crohn's disease. Each CDR3 is given with its conserved first and last residue. The order of the fields is CDR3 length, clone size, D gene, J gene, V gene, CDR3 protein, CDR3 DNA. A D gene is named only where the DNA matches it firmly. A clone size is listed for some rows: how often the clone was seen (once, few, many), or a class if it is expanded.

length: 16; size: few; D: NA; J: TRBJ1-2; V: TRBV7-2; CDR3: CASSPTKWKLNYGYTF; DNA: TGTGCCAGCAGCCCGACTAAGTGGAAACTTAACTATGGCTACACCTTC
length: 17; size: NA; D: TRBD1; J: TRBJ2-3; V: TRBV11-2; CDR3: CASSFWTGLGFSDTQYF; DNA: TGTGCCAGCAGCTTCTGGACAGGGTTAGGGTTTTCAGATACGCAGTATTTT
length: 14; size: NA; D: TRBD1; J: TRBJ1-2; V: TRBV5-6; CDR3: CASSLGTGVYGYTF; DNA: TGTGCCAGCAGCTTGGGGACAGGAGTTTATGGCTACACCTTC
length: 13; size: once; D: TRBD1; J: TRBJ1-1; V: TRBV29-1; CDR3: CSGSGQGFTEAFF; DNA: TGCAGCGGTTCCGGACAGGGTTTCACTGAAGCTTTCTTT
length: 16; size: NA; D: TRBD2; J: TRBJ2-7; V: TRBV19; CDR3: CASSTQLAGVGLEQYF; DNA: TGTGCCAGTAGTACCCAACTAGCGGGAGTTGGGCTCGAGCAGTACTTC
length: 16; size: NA; D: NA; J: TRBJ1-1; V: TRBV4-3; CDR3: CASSQDPIGANTEAFF; DNA: TGCGCCAGCAGCCAAGACCCTATTGGGGCGAACACTGAAGCTTTCTTT
length: 16; size: once; D: TRBD1; J: TRBJ2-7; V: TRBV19; CDR3: CASSINTGVRGYEQYF; DNA: TGTGCCAGTAGTATCAATACAGGGGTAAGAGGGTACGAGCAGTACTTC
length: 13; size: NA; D: NA; J: TRBJ1-1; V: TRBV6-4; CDR3: CASSRDRNTEAFF; DNA: TGTGCCAGCAGTCGCGACAGGAACACTGAAGCTTTCTTT
length: 16; size: NA; D: TRBD2; J: TRBJ2-3; V: TRBV5-1; CDR3: CASSATSSGTGGTQYF; DNA: TGCGCCAGCAGCGCCACTAGTAGCGGGACGGGCGGTACGCAGTATTTT
length: 16; size: NA; D: NA; J: TRBJ2-4; V: TRBV21-1; CDR3: CASSTWTRRAKNIQYF; DNA: TGTGCCAGCAGCACGTGGACCAGGAGGGCCAAAAACATTCAGTACTTC
length: 16; size: NA; D: TRBD2; J: TRBJ2-5; V: TRBV7-2; CDR3: CASSSQRSGGVETQYF; DNA: TGTGCCAGCAGCTCCCAAAGGAGCGGGGGGGTGGAGACCCAGTACTTC
length: 15; size: NA; D: TRBD2; J: TRBJ2-7; V: TRBV28; CDR3: CASSRLGGTLGEQYF; DNA: TGTGCCAGCAGCCGACTCGGGGGGACCTTGGGCGAGCAGTACTTC
length: 14; size: NA; D: TRBD1; J: TRBJ1-5; V: TRBV28; CDR3: CASRDGQGYYPQHF; DNA: TGTGCCAGCAGGGACGGACAGGGGTATTACCCCCAGCATTTT
length: 15; size: once; D: NA; J: TRBJ1-4; V: TRBV5-1; CDR3: CASSFTGLANEKLFF; DNA: TGCGCCAGCAGCTTTACAGGGCTTGCTAATGAAAAACTGTTTTTT
length: 17; size: NA; D: NA; J: TRBJ1-4; V: TRBV9; CDR3: CASSVGVGSATNEKLFF; DNA: TGTGCCAGCAGCGTAGGGGTGGGCTCTGCAACTAATGAAAAACTGTTTTTT
length: 20; size: once; D: TRBD2; J: TRBJ2-3; V: TRBV5-1; CDR3: CASSLGRFSGGRPLTDTQYF; DNA: TGCGCCAGCAGCTTGGGGCGGTTTAGCGGGGGCAGACCCCTCACAGATACGCAGTATTTT
length: 17; size: NA; D: TRBD2; J: TRBJ2-3; V: TRBV13; CDR3: CASSLRASGGITDTQYF; DNA: TGTGCCAGCAGCTTAAGGGCTAGCGGGGGGATCACAGATACGCAGTATTTT
length: 15; size: NA; D: NA; J: TRBJ2-1; V: TRBV5-1; CDR3: CASSLVLAPYNEQFF; DNA: TGCGCCAGCAGCTTGGTTTTGGCTCCCTACAATGAGCAGTTCTTC
length: 12; size: once; D: NA; J: TRBJ2-7; V: TRBV5-6; CDR3: CASSLYGDEQYF; DNA: TGTGCCAGCAGCTTGTACGGGGACGAGCAGTACTTC
length: 12; size: NA; D: NA; J: TRBJ1-4; V: TRBV30; CDR3: CAWSRLREKLFF; DNA: TGTGCCTGGAGCAGGTTAAGGGAAAAACTGTTTTTT
length: 16; size: NA; D: TRBD1; J: TRBJ2-2; V: TRBV5-1; CDR3: CASSLRQGTNTGELFF; DNA: TGCGCCAGCAGCTTGCGACAGGGGACTAACACCGGGGAGCTGTTTTTT
length: 15; size: once; D: NA; J: TRBJ2-7; V: TRBV14; CDR3: CASSQYPGVLYEQYF; DNA: TGTGCCAGCAGCCAATACCCAGGGGTTTTATACGAGCAGTACTTC
length: 14; size: once; D: NA; J: TRBJ1-2; V: TRBV7-3; CDR3: CASSLDQGLGGYTF; DNA: TGTGCCAGCAGCTTAGACCAGGGGCTTGGCGGCTACACCTTC
length: 13; size: medium-sized; D: NA; J: TRBJ1-1; V: TRBV11-2; CDR3: CASSLNRATEAFF; DNA: TGTGCCAGCAGCTTAAACAGGGCGACTGAAGCTTTCTTT
length: 15; size: NA; D: TRBD2; J: TRBJ2-7; V: TRBV7-9; CDR3: CASSTGLAGGREQYF; DNA: TGTGCCAGCAGCACCGGACTAGCGGGAGGTCGGGAGCAGTACTTC
length: 14; size: NA; D: TRBD1; J: TRBJ2-1; V: TRBV27; CDR3: CASSLWTGNNEQFF; DNA: TGTGCCAGCAGTTTATGGACAGGGAACAATGAGCAGTTCTTC
length: 13; size: NA; D: NA; J: TRBJ1-1; V: TRBV6-5; CDR3: CASSRQLNTEAFF; DNA: TGTGCCAGCAGCCGACAGCTCAACACTGAAGCTTTCTTT
length: 14; size: NA; D: NA; J: TRBJ1-1; V: TRBV7-3; CDR3: CASSLNRLYTEAFF; DNA: TGTGCCAGCAGCTTAAATCGCCTATACACTGAAGCTTTCTTT
length: 16; size: NA; D: NA; J: TRBJ2-7; V: TRBV5-4; CDR3: CASSLGLGGSSYEQYF; DNA: TGTGCCAGCAGCTTGGGATTAGGCGGCAGCTCCTACGAGCAGTACTTC
length: 14; size: NA; D: NA; J: TRBJ2-7; V: TRBV7-8; CDR3: CASSLVRAGGEQYF; DNA: TGTGCCAGCAGCTTAGTCCGGGCCGGAGGCGAGCAGTACTTC
length: 13; size: NA; D: TRBD2; J: TRBJ2-7; V: TRBV6-5; CDR3: CASARGGSGEQYF; DNA: TGTGCCAGCGCGCGGGGGGGGTCTGGTGAGCAGTACTTC
length: 16; size: NA; D: TRBD2; J: TRBJ2-1; V: TRBV7-2; CDR3: CASSLGGLAPYNEQFF; DNA: TGTGCCAGCAGCTTAGGGGGACTAGCGCCATACAATGAGCAGTTCTTC
length: 15; size: NA; D: TRBD1; J: TRBJ2-1; V: TRBV5-6; CDR3: CASSRRDRVYNEQFF; DNA: TGTGCCAGCAGTCGACGGGACAGGGTGTACAATGAGCAGTTCTTC
length: 14; size: NA; D: TRBD1; J: TRBJ2-7; V: TRBV6-6; CDR3: CASSYSDRVYEQYF; DNA: TGTGCCAGCAGTTACTCTGACAGGGTCTACGAGCAGTACTTC
length: 14; size: few; D: TRBD1; J: TRBJ1-2; V: TRBV30; CDR3: CAWSTGTGFSGYTF; DNA: TGTGCCTGGTCCACCGGGACAGGGTTTTCTGGCTACACCTTC
length: 14; size: NA; D: TRBD1; J: TRBJ1-2; V: TRBV13; CDR3: CASSPDRGWSGYTF; DNA: TGTGCCAGCAGCCCGGACAGGGGCTGGAGTGGCTACACCTTC
length: 15; size: NA; D: NA; J: TRBJ2-7; V: TRBV14; CDR3: CASSQVYGPLYEQYF; DNA: TGTGCCAGCAGCCAAGTTTATGGTCCACTCTACGAGCAGTACTTC
length: 15; size: few; D: NA; J: TRBJ1-2; V: TRBV15; CDR3: CATSRGADTTAGYTF; DNA: TGTGCCACCAGCAGAGGGGCGGACACCACGGCGGGCTACACCTTC
length: 16; size: NA; D: NA; J: TRBJ2-3; V: TRBV13; CDR3: CASSARMIRRGDTQYF; DNA: TGTGCCAGCAGCGCCCGAATGATCCGCAGAGGAGATACGCAGTATTTT